This T cell receptor (beta chain) was recorded in a study of shared clonotypes between healthy human individuals. Study observations and caveats: Since donors were few, the genetic and exposure-history diversity represented was limited.

Produced via immunoSEQ multiplex PCR; TCRdb's table is partial and in-frame only. The table lists about 690,000 clones, about 90% of them singletons, with about 33% in the top ten. Comments on this clone: Its specificity is unknown.

This sequence originates from a man aged 18 to 30 in good health. Some clones in this sample may be carry-over from other donors' samples. The sequencing input was memory CD8+ T cells from PBMCs. Subset of the sample: CD45RO+ cells pooled with CCR7-negative TemRA cells.

This chain's CDR3 is CASSHLYGGGNTGELFF. CDR3 sequence (DNA): TGCGCCAGCAGCCATCTATATGGCGGGGGGAACACCGGGGAGCTGTTTTTT. V is TRBV4-3 and J is TRBJ2-2; TRBD2 agrees at 7 bases. Per the germline V gene, CDR1 is LGHNA and CDR2 is YSLEER. This CDR3 has 17 residues. The V gene end was trimmed by 3 bases and the J gene end by 1 base; junction bases not matched to a gene: 8.